This T cell receptor (beta chain) was identified in a study of blood T cell repertoires in COVID-19. Study-wide background: The United States, Italy and Spain provided the acute and convalescent COVID-19 samples.

Sequencing was performed with immunoSEQ multiplex PCR; in TCRdb, only in-frame clones are kept and a portion is missing. There are 320,000 or so clones in the sample; approximately 81% occur only once, and under 2% lies in the top ten. Trimming left V 3 bases short and J 2 bases short, with 7 bases between. The CDR3 is made up of 13 amino acids. Sequencing used PBMCs or T cells enriched from blood (not recorded which). This TCR was sampled from a woman aged 25 to 39 who had been exposed to COVID-19. The V and J genes are TRBV12-3 or TRBV12-4 and TRBJ1-1; D is ambiguous. The CDR3 loop reads CASSFSVNTEAFF. Here the CDR3 DNA reads TGTGCCAGCAGTTTTTCTGTTAACACTGAAGCTTTCTTT.